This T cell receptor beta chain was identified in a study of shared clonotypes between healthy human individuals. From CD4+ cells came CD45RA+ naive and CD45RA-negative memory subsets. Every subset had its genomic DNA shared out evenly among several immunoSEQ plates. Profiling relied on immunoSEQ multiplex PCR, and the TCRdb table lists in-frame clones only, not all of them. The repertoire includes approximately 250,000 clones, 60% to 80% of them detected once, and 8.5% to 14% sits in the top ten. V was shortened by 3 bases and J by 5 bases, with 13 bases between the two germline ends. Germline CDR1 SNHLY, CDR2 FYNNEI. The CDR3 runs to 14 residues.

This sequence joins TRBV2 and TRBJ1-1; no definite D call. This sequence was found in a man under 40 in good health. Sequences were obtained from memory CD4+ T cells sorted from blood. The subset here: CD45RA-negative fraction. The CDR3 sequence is CASSDSLGQTEAFF. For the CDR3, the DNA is TGTGCCAGCAGTGATAGTTTAGGGCAGACTGAAGCTTTCTTT.